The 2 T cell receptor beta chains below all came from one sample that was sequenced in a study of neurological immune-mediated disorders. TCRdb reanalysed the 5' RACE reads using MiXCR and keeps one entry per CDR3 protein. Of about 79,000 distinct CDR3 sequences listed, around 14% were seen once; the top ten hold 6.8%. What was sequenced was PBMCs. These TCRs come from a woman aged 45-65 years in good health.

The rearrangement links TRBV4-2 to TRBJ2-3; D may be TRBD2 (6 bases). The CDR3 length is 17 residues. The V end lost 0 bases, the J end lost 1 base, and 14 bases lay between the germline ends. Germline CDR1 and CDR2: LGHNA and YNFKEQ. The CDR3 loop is CASSQEARASGTDTQYF. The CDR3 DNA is TGTGCCAGCAGCCAAGAAGCAAGGGCTAGCGGCACAGATACGCAGTATTTT.

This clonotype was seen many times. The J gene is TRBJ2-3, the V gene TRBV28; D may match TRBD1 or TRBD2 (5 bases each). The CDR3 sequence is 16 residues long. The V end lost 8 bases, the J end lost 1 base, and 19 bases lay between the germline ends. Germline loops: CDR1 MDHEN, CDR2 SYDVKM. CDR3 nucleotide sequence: TGTGCCAGCTACCAGTTCGGGAAGGGGCGCACAGATACGCAGTATTTT. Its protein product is CASYQFGKGRTDTQYF.